The following is a T cell receptor (beta chain) sequence with its context. A second PCR of about 6 to 11 cycles used a sample-barcoded 5' primer and a J-beta primer mix. TCRdb called the 5' RACE reads again in MiXCR, with one record for every CDR3 protein. There are approximately 1,100,000 distinct CDR3 sequences in the sample; 45% occur only once, and about 19% lies in the top ten. The data derive from a study of blood T cells in healthy people across ages. Per germline, CDR1 DFQATT and CDR2 SNEGSKA (reference sequence). The CDR3 runs to 15 residues. Trimming stripped 0 bases from V and 5 bases from J, with 13 bases between.

This sequence was found in a woman aged 55-69 years in good health. The J gene is TRBJ2-2, the V gene TRBV20-1; possible D gene TRBD2, 5 bases. Sequences were obtained from blood. This CDR3 reads CSARDAGVGTGELFF. The CDR3 nucleotides read TGCAGTGCTAGAGATGCCGGGGTTGGGACCGGGGAGCTGTTTTTT.